These 14 T cell receptor beta chains came from one sample sequenced in a study of T cell clonality in common variable immunodeficiency. Some clones are missing from TCRdb's copy, which holds only in-frame ones; the method was immunoSEQ multiplex PCR. The record shows more than 65,000 clones for this sample, with no singletons present. The material sequenced was peripheral blood mononuclear cells. Receptors originate from a person aged 18 to 69 in good health.

This clone was seen at least ten times. The read ends 3 residues early relative to the CDR3; the germline J gene fills the gap. The chain recombines TRBV30 with TRBJ1-2; possible D gene TRBD1, 5 bases. Germline V gene lookup returns CDR1 GTSNPN and CDR2 SVGIG (reference sequence). The V end was cut by 0 bases, the J end by 5 bases, with 10 bases between. The CDR3 sequence is 13 residues long. This CDR3 is CAWSVSGGYGYTF. The sequenced part of the CDR3 DNA is TGTGCCTGGAGTGTATCGGGGGGGTATGGC.

This clone was observed many times. The read ends 3 residues before the CDR3 terminus; that terminus is restored from the germline J gene. The gene calls are TRBV6-2 or TRBV6-3 and TRBJ2-7; 8 bases are shared with TRBD2. Germline lookup yields CDR1 MNHEY and CDR2 SVGEGT. The CDR3 has 16 amino acids. V shed 4 bases and J 0 bases; nucleotides not matched to a gene: 8. CDR3 residues: CASSFNRGGASYEQYF. Incomplete CDR3 DNA: TGTGCCAGCAGTTTTAATCGGGGGGGAGCCTCCTACGAG.

The table lists this clone with many counts. Read data end 3 residues before the CDR3 end; the end is taken from the germline J gene. The rearrangement uses TRBV5-5 and TRBJ1-2, with TRBD1 as a possible D gene (5 bases). V was cut by 2 bases and J by 5 bases, with 16 bases left in between. This CDR3 region has 15 residues. In germline, CDR1 is SGHKS, CDR2 YYEKEE (reference sequence). CDR3 sequence: CASSLIRDVGYGYTF. CDR3 DNA (partial): TGTGCCAGCAGCTTAATCAGGGATGTAGGGTATGGC.

In its sample, this clone was seen many times. The read finishes 3 residues shy of the CDR3 end, and the germline J gene is used to complete it. The chain uses TRBV20-1 and TRBJ2-1, with D unresolved. Between the trimmed V and J ends, which lost 3 bases and 0 bases, there was a span of 12 bases. The CDR3 is 15 amino acids. The germline V gene encodes CDR1 DFQATT and CDR2 SNEGSKA (reference sequence). CDR3 DNA (partial): TGCAGTGCTAGTCCCGACTCGCTCTCCTACAATGAG. This sequence encodes CSASPDSLSYNE. The full CDR3 protein reads CSASPDSLSYNEQFF.

At least ten counts were recorded for this clone. The sequenced fragment ends 3 residues before the CDR3 boundary, so the rest is inferred from the germline J gene. The chain links TRBV15 to TRBJ2-1; 7 bases agree with TRBD1. The CDR3 sequence is 15 residues long. CDR1 and CDR2 from the germline V gene are LNHNV and YYDKDF (reference sequence). The ends lost 11 bases at V and 3 bases at J; junction bases unmatched: 13. CDR3 residues: CAPHKVGTDYNEQFF. CDR3 DNA (partial): TGTGCCCCACACAAGGTTGGGACAGACTACAATGAG.

In this sample, this clone turned up many times. The CDR3 end falls 3 residues outside the read, so it is completed with the germline J gene. The chain recombines TRBV7-2 with TRBJ2-7, with 7 bases matching TRBD1. V was clipped by 5 bases and J by 3 bases; unmatched bases: 10. Germline loops: CDR1 SGHTA, CDR2 FQGNSA. This CDR3 has 15 amino acids. CDR3 sequence reads: CASSLHRGAVYEQYF. CDR3 DNA, as far as it was read: TGTGCCAGCAGCCTACACAGGGGCGCAGTCTACGAG.

This clone occurred many times. This specimen includes other DNA sequences encoding the same CDR3. The sequenced CDR3 bases are TGTGCCTGGACGTTAGCAGGGGCGACACGAACTAACTATGGC. It translates to CAWTLAGATRTNYG. The entire CDR3 protein reads CAWTLAGATRTNYGYTF. The chain carries TRBV30 and TRBJ1-2, with D perhaps matching TRBD1 (6 bases). From the germline J gene comes the end of the CDR3, since the read stops 3 residues before it. Germline V gene sequence: CDR1 GTSNPN, CDR2 SVGIG (reference sequence). There are 17 residues in the CDR3. V shed 4 bases and J shed 0 bases, with 21 bases lying between them.

This clone was recorded many times. The CDR3 goes on 3 residues after the read ends, and that part is filled in from the germline J gene. The chain has TRBV2 and TRBJ1-1, with D perhaps matching TRBD1 (6 bases). Germline CDR1 SNHLY, CDR2 FYNNEI. V lost 6 bases and J 2 bases, leaving 10 bases between the germline ends. There are 13 residues in the CDR3. The CDR3 loop reads CASSSDSNTEAFF. The sequenced part of the CDR3 DNA is TGTGCCAGCAGCTCGGACAGTAACACTGAA.

This clone was seen many times. The read gets to within 3 residues of the CDR3 end, and the germline J gene fills in the rest. This rearrangement joins TRBV7-2 to TRBJ1-4; 7 bases are shared with TRBD1. Germline CDR1 SGHTA, CDR2 FQGNSA. The CDR3 contains 14 residues. The V gene end was trimmed by 1 base and the J gene end by 8 bases; junction bases not matched to a gene: 4. The part of the CDR3 DNA that was read is TGTGCCAGCAGCTTAGAGGGGGCGAGAGAAAAA. It encodes CASSLEGAREK. The whole CDR3 region reads CASSLEGAREKLFF.

In this sample, this clone turned up many times. From the germline J gene comes the end of the CDR3, since the read stops 3 residues before it. The chain has TRBV11-2 and TRBJ2-3; 11 bases are shared with TRBD2. V was pared by 2 bases and J by 3 bases, with 1 base of the junction left unmatched. Germline V gene lookup returns CDR1 SGHAT and CDR2 FQNNGV. The CDR3 length is 15 residues. CDR3 sequence reads: CASSLTSGRTDTQYF. The covered CDR3 bases are TGTGCCAGCAGCTTAACTAGCGGGAGAACAGATACG.

This clone showed up many times. The read gets to within 3 residues of the CDR3 end, and the germline J gene fills in the rest. The chain employs TRBV7-9 and TRBJ1-1; the D is unclear. The length of the CDR3 is 15 residues. Germline values: CDR1 SEHNR, CDR2 FQNEAQ (reference sequence). V was clipped by 2 bases and J by 0 bases, with 10 bases between them. The CDR3 sequence is CASSLNPGMNTEAFF. CDR3 bases read: TGTGCCAGCAGCTTAAATCCAGGCATGAACACTGAA.

In regard to this clone: With the read ending 3 residues before the CDR3 end, the germline J gene is used to fill in that end. The chain combines TRBV5-1 with TRBJ2-2; the D is unclear. V lost 0 bases and J lost 7, with 7 bases in between. Germline assignment: CDR1 SGHRS and CDR2 YFSETQ. The CDR3 is made up of 13 amino acids. The CDR3 DNA, read in part, is TGCGCCAGCAGCTTGGGGGCCATCGGGGAG. Residues: CASSLGAIGE. The CDR3, in full, reads CASSLGAIGELFF. Using reference TRBV5-1 and TRBJ2-2 for the parts outside the CDR3, the full variable domain is KAGVTQTPRYLIKTRGQQVTLSCSPISGHRSVSWYQQTPGQGLQFLFEYFSETQRNKGNFPGRFSGRQFSNSRSEMNVSTLELGDSALYLCASSLGAIGELFFGEGSRLTVL.

This clone was detected many times. Read data end 3 residues before the CDR3 end; the end is taken from the germline J gene. The chain has TRBV29-1 and TRBJ2-5; 9 bases line up with TRBD2. Per germline, CDR1 SQVTM and CDR2 ANQGSEA. This CDR3 spans 13 amino acids. The CDR3 bases that were read are TGCAGCGTTGAGACTAGCGGCTTTAGTACC. Its protein is CSVETSGFST. In full, the CDR3 is CSVETSGFSTQYF.

This clone has a count of ten or more. The DNA ends 3 residues before the CDR3 does, and the rest of the CDR3 is filled in from the germline J gene. This specimen includes other DNA sequences encoding the same CDR3. The rearrangement joins TRBV30 to TRBJ1-1, with a weak D call TRBD1 (6 bases). Trimming took off 4 bases at V and 2 bases at J, with 11 bases between the two ends. This CDR3 region has 13 residues. Germline CDR1 GTSNPN, CDR2 SVGIG (reference sequence). Partial CDR3 DNA: TGTGCCTGGAATAGGGGGTTTAACACTGAA. Its translation: CAWNRGFNTE. The entire CDR3 is CAWNRGFNTEAFF.